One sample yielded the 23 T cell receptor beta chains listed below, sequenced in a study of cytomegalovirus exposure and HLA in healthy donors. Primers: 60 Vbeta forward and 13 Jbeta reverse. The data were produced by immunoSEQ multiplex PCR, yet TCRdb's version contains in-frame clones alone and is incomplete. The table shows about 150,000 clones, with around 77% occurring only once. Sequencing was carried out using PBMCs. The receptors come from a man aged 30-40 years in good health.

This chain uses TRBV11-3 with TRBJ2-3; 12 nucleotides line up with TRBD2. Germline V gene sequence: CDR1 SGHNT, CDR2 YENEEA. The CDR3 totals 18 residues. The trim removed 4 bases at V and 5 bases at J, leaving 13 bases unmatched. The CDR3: CASSSSPTSGSVRDTQYF. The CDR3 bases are TGTGCCAGCAGCTCTTCTCCGACTAGCGGGAGTGTAAGAGATACGCAGTATTTT.

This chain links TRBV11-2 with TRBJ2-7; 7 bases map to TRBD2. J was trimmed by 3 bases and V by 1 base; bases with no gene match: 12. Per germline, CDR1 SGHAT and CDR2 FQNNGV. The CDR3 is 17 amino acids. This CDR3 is CASSLAALAGDLYEQYF. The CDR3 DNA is TGTGCCAGCAGCTTAGCCGCGCTGGCGGGAGACCTCTACGAGCAGTACTTC.

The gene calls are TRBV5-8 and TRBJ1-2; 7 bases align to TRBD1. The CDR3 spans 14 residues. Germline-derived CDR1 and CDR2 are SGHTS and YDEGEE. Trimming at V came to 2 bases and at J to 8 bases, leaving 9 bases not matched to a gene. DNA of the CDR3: TGTGCCAGCAGCTTAGGCGACAGGGTGAACGGCTACACCTTC. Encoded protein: CASSLGDRVNGYTF.

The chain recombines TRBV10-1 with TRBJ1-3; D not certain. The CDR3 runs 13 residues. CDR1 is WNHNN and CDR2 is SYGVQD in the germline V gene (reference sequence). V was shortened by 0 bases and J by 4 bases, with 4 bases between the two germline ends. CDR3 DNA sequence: TGCGCCAGCAGTGAGTCTGCGGGAAACACCATATATTTT. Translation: CASSESAGNTIYF.

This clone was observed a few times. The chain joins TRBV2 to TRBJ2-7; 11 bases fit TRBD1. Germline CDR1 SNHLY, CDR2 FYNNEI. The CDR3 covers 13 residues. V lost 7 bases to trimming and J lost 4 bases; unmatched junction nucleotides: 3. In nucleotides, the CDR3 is TGTGCCAGCACCGGGACAGGGGGGTACGAGCAGTACTTC. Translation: CASTGTGGYEQYF.

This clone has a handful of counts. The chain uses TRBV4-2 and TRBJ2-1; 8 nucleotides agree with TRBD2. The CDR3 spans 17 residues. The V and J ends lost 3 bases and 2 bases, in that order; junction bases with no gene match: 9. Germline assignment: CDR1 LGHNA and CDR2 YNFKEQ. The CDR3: CASSQGGSGEAYNEQFF. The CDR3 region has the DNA TGTGCCAGCAGCCAGGGGGGTAGCGGGGAGGCCTACAATGAGCAGTTCTTC.

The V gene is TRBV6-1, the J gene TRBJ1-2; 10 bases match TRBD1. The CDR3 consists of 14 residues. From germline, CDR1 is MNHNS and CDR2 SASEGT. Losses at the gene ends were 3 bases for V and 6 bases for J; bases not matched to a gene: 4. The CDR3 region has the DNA TGTGCCAGCAGTGAGGTTGGGACAGGGGATGGCTACACCTTC. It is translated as CASSEVGTGDGYTF.

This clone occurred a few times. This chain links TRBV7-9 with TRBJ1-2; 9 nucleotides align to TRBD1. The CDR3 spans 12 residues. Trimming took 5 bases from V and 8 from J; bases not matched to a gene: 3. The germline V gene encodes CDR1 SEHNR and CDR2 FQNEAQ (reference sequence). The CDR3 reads CASSPGTGGYTF. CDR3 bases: TGTGCCAGCAGCCCCGGGACAGGGGGCTACACCTTC.

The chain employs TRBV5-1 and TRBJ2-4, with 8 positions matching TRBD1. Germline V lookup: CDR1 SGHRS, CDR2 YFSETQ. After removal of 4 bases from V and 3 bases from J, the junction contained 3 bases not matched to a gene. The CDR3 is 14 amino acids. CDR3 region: CASSGGTGKNIQYF. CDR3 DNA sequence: TGCGCCAGCAGCGGTGGGACAGGCAAAAACATTCAGTACTTC.

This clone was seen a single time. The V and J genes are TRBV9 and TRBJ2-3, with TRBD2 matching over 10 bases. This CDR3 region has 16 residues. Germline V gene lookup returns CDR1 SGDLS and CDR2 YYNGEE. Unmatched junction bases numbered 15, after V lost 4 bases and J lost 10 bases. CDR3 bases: TGTGCCAGCAGCCCTAGGGTAGCGGGAGGTACCAATCCGCAGTATTTT. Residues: CASSPRVAGGTNPQYF.

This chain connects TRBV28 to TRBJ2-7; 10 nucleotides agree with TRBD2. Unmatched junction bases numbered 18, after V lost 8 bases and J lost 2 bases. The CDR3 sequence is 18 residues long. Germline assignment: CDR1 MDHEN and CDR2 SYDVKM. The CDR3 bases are TGTGCCAGCTGGGGGTTGGTTAGCGGGAGGACCGGTGCCTACGAGCAGTACTTC. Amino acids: CASWGLVSGRTGAYEQYF.

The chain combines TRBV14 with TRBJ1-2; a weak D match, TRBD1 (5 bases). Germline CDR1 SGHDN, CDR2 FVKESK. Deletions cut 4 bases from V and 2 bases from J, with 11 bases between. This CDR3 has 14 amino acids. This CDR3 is CASSPNRGNYGYTF. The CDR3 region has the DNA TGTGCCAGCAGCCCCAACCGGGGGAACTATGGCTACACCTTC.

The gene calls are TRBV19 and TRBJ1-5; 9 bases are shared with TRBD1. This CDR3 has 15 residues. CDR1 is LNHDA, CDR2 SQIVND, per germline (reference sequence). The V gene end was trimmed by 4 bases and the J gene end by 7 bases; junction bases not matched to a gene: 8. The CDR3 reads CASSTLGQGSQPQHF. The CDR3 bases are TGTGCCAGTAGTACGCTAGGACAGGGGTCACAGCCCCAGCATTTT.

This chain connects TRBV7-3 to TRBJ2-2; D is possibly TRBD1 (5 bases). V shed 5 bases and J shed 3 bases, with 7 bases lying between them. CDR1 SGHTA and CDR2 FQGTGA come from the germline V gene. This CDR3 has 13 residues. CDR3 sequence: CASSLRDTGELFF. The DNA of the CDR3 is TGTGCCAGCAGCCTCAGGGACACCGGGGAGCTGTTTTTT.

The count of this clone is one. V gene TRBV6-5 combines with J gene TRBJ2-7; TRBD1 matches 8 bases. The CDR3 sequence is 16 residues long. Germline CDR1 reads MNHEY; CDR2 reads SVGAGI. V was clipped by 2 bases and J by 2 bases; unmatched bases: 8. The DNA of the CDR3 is TGTGCCAGCAGTTACGGATGGACAGGGAAGACCTACGAGCAGTACTTC. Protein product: CASSYGWTGKTYEQYF.

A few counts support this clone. The CDR3 loop is CASSSNTRRTGRMNTEAFF. CDR3 bases: TGTGCCAGCAGCTCGAACACTAGGCGGACTGGGAGGATGAACACTGAAGCTTTCTTT. The gene calls are TRBV5-8 and TRBJ1-1; no definite D call. Germline values: CDR1 SGHTS, CDR2 YDEGEE. Trimming stripped 3 bases from V and 0 bases from J, with 24 bases between. The CDR3 totals 19 residues.

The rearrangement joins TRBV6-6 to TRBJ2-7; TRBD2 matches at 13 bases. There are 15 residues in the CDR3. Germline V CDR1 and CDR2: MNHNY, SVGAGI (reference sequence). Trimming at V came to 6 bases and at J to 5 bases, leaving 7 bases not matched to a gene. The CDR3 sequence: CASRVLAGGPDEQYF. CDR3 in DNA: TGTGCCAGCAGGGTACTAGCGGGAGGGCCTGACGAGCAGTACTTC.

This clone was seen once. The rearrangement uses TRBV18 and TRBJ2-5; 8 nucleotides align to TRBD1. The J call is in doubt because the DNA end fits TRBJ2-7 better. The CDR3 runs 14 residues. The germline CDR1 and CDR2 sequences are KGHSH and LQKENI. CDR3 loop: CASSGTGSMNEQYF. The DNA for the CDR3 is TGTGCCAGCTCGGGGACAGGCTCCATGAACGAGCAGTACTTC.

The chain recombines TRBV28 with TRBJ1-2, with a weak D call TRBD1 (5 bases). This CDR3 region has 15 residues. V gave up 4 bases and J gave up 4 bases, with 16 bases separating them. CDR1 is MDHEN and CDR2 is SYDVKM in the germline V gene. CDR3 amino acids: CASSWDSSLSYGYTF. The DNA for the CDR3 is TGTGCCAGCAGTTGGGACTCATCTCTAAGCTATGGCTACACCTTC.

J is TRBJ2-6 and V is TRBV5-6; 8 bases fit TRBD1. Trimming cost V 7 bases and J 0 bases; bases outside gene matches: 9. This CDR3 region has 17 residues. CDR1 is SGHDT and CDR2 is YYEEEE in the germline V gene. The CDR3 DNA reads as TGTGCCAGCCGGGGGCCAGGGGGCGCCTCTGGGGCCAACGTCCTGACTTTC. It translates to CASRGPGGASGANVLTF.

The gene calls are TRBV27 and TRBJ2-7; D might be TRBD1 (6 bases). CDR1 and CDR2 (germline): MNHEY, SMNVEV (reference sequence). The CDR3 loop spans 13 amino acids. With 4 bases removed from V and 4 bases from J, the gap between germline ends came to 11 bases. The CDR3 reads CASSWGRGYEQYF. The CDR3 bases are TGTGCCAGCAGTTGGGGAAGGGGGTACGAGCAGTACTTC.

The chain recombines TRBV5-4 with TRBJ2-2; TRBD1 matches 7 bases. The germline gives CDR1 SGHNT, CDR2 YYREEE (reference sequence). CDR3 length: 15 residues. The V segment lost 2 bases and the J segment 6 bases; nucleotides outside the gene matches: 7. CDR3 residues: CASSFGTDRPGELFF. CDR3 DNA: TGTGCCAGCAGCTTCGGGACAGATCGACCCGGGGAGCTGTTTTTT.

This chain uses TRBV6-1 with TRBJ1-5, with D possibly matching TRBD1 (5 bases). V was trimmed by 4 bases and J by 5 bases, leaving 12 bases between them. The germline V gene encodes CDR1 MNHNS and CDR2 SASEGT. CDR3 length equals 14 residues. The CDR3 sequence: CASSGGEEHQPQHF. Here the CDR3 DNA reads TGTGCCAGCAGTGGAGGGGAGGAACATCAGCCCCAGCATTTT.